Each of the 21 T cell receptor beta chains below was sequenced from the same sample in a study of T cell repertoires in aging, cancer and after chemotherapy. The template was genomic DNA from peripheral blood, not RNA. Rearranged V-D-J TRB sequences were amplified with a mixed TRB-A/B primer pool. TCRdb analysed the multiplex PCR reads with MiXCR anew, one entry per CDR3 protein. This sample carries roughly 6,200 distinct CDR3 sequences, roughly a quarter of them seen once, and the ten largest clones take roughly 3.9%. The sample was blood. These receptors came from a human donor in good health.

The chain has TRBV28 and TRBJ1-5; no clear D gene. The ends were cut back, 6 bases at V and 1 base at J, with 16 bases in the middle. CDR1 is MDHEN, CDR2 SYDVKM, per germline. The CDR3 extends over 16 amino acids. The CDR3 DNA sequence: TGTGCCAGCAGGGTCAGGAACAATCTAAGCAATCAGCCCCAGCATTTT. As protein: CASRVRNNLSNQPQHF. Variable domain in full (rest from reference TRBV28 and TRBJ1-5): DVKVTQSSRYLVKRTGEKVFLECVQDMDHENMFWYRQDPGLGLRLIYFSYDVKMKEKGDIPEGYSVSREKKERFSLILESASTNQTSMYLCASRVRNNLSNQPQHFGDGTRLSIL.

This clonotype is medium-sized within its sample. This sequence joins TRBV6-5 and TRBJ2-3, with 9 positions matching TRBD2. Germline V lookup: CDR1 MNHEY, CDR2 SVGAGI. Germline trimming cut 6 bases from V and 2 bases from J; bases unmatched to any gene: 12. The CDR3 length is 17 residues. The CDR3 DNA reads TGTGCCAGCAGCCTGACCAGACTAGCGGCCCTCACAGATACGCAGTATTTT. It is translated as CASSLTRLAALTDTQYF.

This clonotype is categorized as medium-sized (0.01 to 0.1%). This chain links TRBV5-6 with TRBJ1-1; D perhaps matches TRBD1 (5 bases). Trimming removed 0 bases from V and 3 bases from J, with 9 bases in between. The CDR3 length is 14 residues. Germline-derived CDR1 and CDR2 are SGHDT and YYEEEE. In DNA form, the CDR3 reads TGTGCCAGCAGCTTGGCAGGGCCCTACACTGAAGCTTTCTTT. Its protein is CASSLAGPYTEAFF. Full variable domain (missing parts from reference TRBV5-6 and TRBJ1-1): DAGVTQSPTHLIKTRGQQVTLRCSPKSGHDTVSWYQQALGQGPQFIFQYYEEEERQRGNFPDRFSGHQFPNYSSELNVNALLLGDSALYLCASSLAGPYTEAFFGQGTRLTVV.

The sample holds one count of this clonotype. A much larger clone sits a single nucleotide away, making a read error possible. The genes are TRBV7-2 and TRBJ2-3; 8 bases are a match to TRBD2. Trimming took 5 bases from V and 8 from J; bases not matched to a gene: 18. Germline V CDR1 and CDR2: SGHTA, FQGNSA. CDR3 size: 17 residues. CDR3 nucleotide sequence: TGTGCCAGCAGCCATCGCGGGGGGCTCGCCTCAAGTGGTACGCAGTATTTT. This sequence encodes CASSHRGGLASSGTQYF.

This clonotype ranks as medium-sized. This rearrangement joins TRBV6-1 to TRBJ2-7; D is perhaps TRBD2 (5 bases). Germline lookup yields CDR1 MNHNS and CDR2 SASEGT. The V gene lost 0 bases and the J gene lost 7 bases, with 13 bases spanning the gap. CDR3 length: 14 residues. CDR3 nucleotides: TGTGCCAGCAGTGAAGCTGACGGGGAATGGGAGCAGTACGTC. Translated: CASSEADGEWEQYV.

This clonotype occurred a few times. The chain couples TRBV6-2 or TRBV6-3 to TRBJ1-6; D is ambiguous. Looked up from germline, CDR1 is MNHEY and CDR2 is SVGEGT. V lost 5 bases to trimming and J lost 7 bases, with 9 bases between them. This CDR3 region has 13 residues. CDR3 sequence: CASSITENSPLHF. The CDR3 region has the DNA TGTGCCAGCAGTATAACGGAGAATTCACCCCTCCACTTT.

There are a few counts of this clonotype. J is TRBJ2-1 and V is TRBV28, with 15 bases lining up with TRBD2. V shed 5 bases and J 0 bases; nucleotides not matched to a gene: 11. Germline V gives CDR1 MDHEN, CDR2 SYDVKM. This CDR3 region has 20 residues. The CDR3 DNA is TGTGCCAGCAGTCACCCCGGGACTAGCGGGAGGTTCAGCTCCTACAATGAGCAGTTCTTC. It translates to CASSHPGTSGRFSSYNEQFF.

This clonotype is deemed medium-sized. J is TRBJ2-7 and V is TRBV6-1; no definite D call. Germline values: CDR1 MNHNS, CDR2 SASEGT. The CDR3 covers 13 residues. The V and J ends lost 4 bases and 3 bases respectively, with 10 bases between them. CDR3 amino acids: CASSGSRNYEQYF. DNA of the CDR3: TGTGCCAGCAGTGGGTCTAGAAACTACGAGCAGTACTTC.

By frequency in the sample, this clonotype is medium-sized (0.01 to 0.1%). The rearrangement joins TRBV20-1 to TRBJ2-7, with 7 bases identical to TRBD2. V lost 0 bases to trimming and J lost 5 bases; unmatched junction nucleotides: 7. The CDR3 totals 14 residues. CDR1 DFQATT and CDR2 SNEGSKA come from the germline V gene (reference sequence). This CDR3 is CSARDSAGANEQYV. In nucleotides, the CDR3 is TGCAGTGCTAGAGATAGTGCGGGAGCCAACGAGCAGTACGTC.

In this sample, this clonotype is medium-sized (0.01 to 0.1%). This rearrangement joins TRBV19 to TRBJ2-1, with D possibly matching TRBD1 (5 bases). Germline V gives CDR1 LNHDA, CDR2 SQIVND (reference sequence). Trimming cost V 5 bases and J 9 bases, with 11 bases left between them. This CDR3 is 12 amino acids long. This chain's CDR3 is CASSHRQSEQFF. CDR3 sequence (DNA): TGTGCCAGTAGTCATAGACAGAGTGAGCAGTTCTTC.

This clonotype was observed a few times. The chain couples TRBV7-2 to TRBJ1-2, with a tentative D call TRBD1 (5 bases). V was trimmed by 3 bases and J by 3 bases, leaving 17 bases between them. The CDR3 sequence is 16 residues long. Germline assignment: CDR1 SGHTA and CDR2 FQGNSA. The CDR3 sequence: CASSFISLGHHYGYTF. Here the CDR3 DNA reads TGTGCCAGCAGCTTTATTTCCCTTGGACACCACTATGGCTACACCTTC.

The V call is TRBV7-9, the J call TRBJ1-5, with TRBD1 matching 8 bases. CDR3 length: 16 amino acids. The germline V gene encodes CDR1 SEHNR and CDR2 FQNEAQ (reference sequence). Germline trimming cut 5 bases from V and 6 bases from J; bases unmatched to any gene: 12. CDR3 in amino acids: CASSAAGTGASQPQHF. The CDR3 DNA reads as TGTGCCAGCAGCGCCGCCGGGACAGGAGCGAGTCAGCCCCAGCATTTT.

This clonotype is medium-sized (0.01 to 0.1%) within its sample. The chain uses TRBV5-1 and TRBJ1-2; 8 positions agree with TRBD1. Germline V gene data show CDR1 as SGHRS and CDR2 as YFSETQ. The CDR3 has 13 residues. Unmatched junction bases numbered 1, after V lost 0 bases and J lost 6 bases. The CDR3 spells CASSLGQGNGYTF. In nucleotides, the CDR3 is TGCGCCAGCAGCTTGGGACAGGGGAATGGCTACACCTTC. Drawing the rest from reference TRBV5-1 and TRBJ1-2, the complete variable domain is KAGVTQTPRYLIKTRGQQVTLSCSPISGHRSVSWYQQTPGQGLQFLFEYFSETQRNKGNFPGRFSGRQFSNSRSEMNVSTLELGDSALYLCASSLGQGNGYTFGSGTRLTVV.

The chain has TRBV5-6 and TRBJ2-3; weak D call: TRBD1 (6 bases). This CDR3 contains 16 residues. The germline V and J ends were trimmed by 2 bases and 6 bases, with 19 bases remaining between them. Germline CDR1 and CDR2: SGHDT and YYEEEE. CDR3 amino acids: CASSFRDIKKRDTQYF. The CDR3 region has the DNA TGTGCCAGCAGCTTCCGGGACATAAAGAAGAGGGATACGCAGTATTTT.

This clonotype ranks as medium-sized. The V call is TRBV13, the J call TRBJ2-6; D uncertain. Looked up from germline, CDR1 is PRHDT and CDR2 is FYEKMQ (reference sequence). The CDR3 spans 16 residues. Between the trimmed V and J ends, which lost 5 bases and 4 bases, there was a span of 15 bases. The CDR3 nucleotides are TGTGCCAGCAGCCCACTTGGATTCGACGGGGCCAACGTCCTGACTTTC. Translation: CASSPLGFDGANVLTF.

This clonotype showed up just a few times. J is TRBJ2-7 and V is TRBV7-9, with 9 bases fitting TRBD1. This CDR3 is built from 16 residues. The junction had 14 bases not matched to a gene; V was cut back by 7 bases and J by 4 bases. CDR1 is SEHNR, CDR2 FQNEAQ, per germline (reference sequence). The DNA for the CDR3 is TGTGCCAGCAAAGGGCCCCTCGGGACAGGGTTATACGAGCAGTACTTC. It encodes CASKGPLGTGLYEQYF.

This clonotype came up a few times. This rearrangement joins TRBV6-2 or TRBV6-3 to TRBJ2-5; D might be TRBD2 (7 bases). Trimming shortened V by 2 bases and J by 5 bases, and 15 bases separated the two germline ends. The CDR3 contains 15 residues. The germline gives CDR1 MNHEY, CDR2 SVGEGT. The CDR3 nucleotides are TGTGCCAGCAGTTACCCCTCGGGGGGCGAGGAGACCCAGTACTTC. This sequence encodes CASSYPSGGEETQYF.

This clonotype ranks as medium-sized. This sequence joins TRBV7-2 and TRBJ2-5; a possible D gene is TRBD2 (6 bases). Trimming cost V 1 base and J 5 bases, with 14 bases left between them. Germline values: CDR1 SGHTA, CDR2 FQGNSA. The CDR3 contains 15 residues. CDR3: CASSLDPGRMETQYF. The DNA for the CDR3 is TGTGCCAGCAGCTTAGACCCCGGGAGAATGGAGACCCAGTACTTC.

By sample fraction, this clonotype is medium-sized. The chain recombines TRBV6-2 or TRBV6-3 with TRBJ2-3; TRBD1 matches 8 bases. Unmatched junction bases numbered 5, after V lost 8 bases and J lost 4 bases. Germline CDR1 is MNHEY and CDR2 is SVGEGT. CDR3 size: 13 residues. The CDR3 reads CASDRGIADTQYF. CDR3 sequence (DNA): TGTGCCAGCGACAGGGGAATCGCAGATACGCAGTATTTT.

V gene TRBV4-3 combines with J gene TRBJ2-1; 11 positions agree with TRBD1. The CDR3 length is 15 residues. The germline V gene encodes CDR1 LGHNA and CDR2 YSLEER. V trimming: 3 bases; J trimming: 7 bases; junction bases outside the gene matches: 5. The chain's CDR3 is CASSQDRGRSNEQFF. As DNA, the CDR3 is TGCGCCAGCAGCCAGGACAGGGGGCGGTCGAATGAGCAGTTCTTC.

This clonotype qualifies as medium-sized. The chain combines TRBV5-6 with TRBJ2-6; D possibly corresponds to TRBD1 (6 bases). This CDR3 has 16 residues. V was shortened by 2 bases and J by 1 base, with 10 bases between the two germline ends. The germline CDR1 and CDR2 sequences are SGHDT and YYEEEE. CDR3 nucleotides: TGTGCCAGCAGCTTTGACCAGGGGTCTGGGGCCAACGTCCTGACTTTC. It translates to CASSFDQGSGANVLTF.